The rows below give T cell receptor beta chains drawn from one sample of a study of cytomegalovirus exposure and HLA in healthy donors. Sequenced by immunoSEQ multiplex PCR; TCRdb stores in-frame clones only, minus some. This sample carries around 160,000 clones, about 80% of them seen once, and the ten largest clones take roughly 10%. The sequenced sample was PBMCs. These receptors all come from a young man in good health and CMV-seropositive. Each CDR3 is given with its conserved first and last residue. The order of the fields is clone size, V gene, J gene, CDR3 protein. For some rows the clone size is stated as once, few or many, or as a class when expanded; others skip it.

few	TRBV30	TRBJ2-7	CAWSVGREQYF
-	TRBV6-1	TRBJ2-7	CASSEAGQSGYEQYF
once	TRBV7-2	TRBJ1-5	CASSQDRNQPQHF
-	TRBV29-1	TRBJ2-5	CSVGGGSLSGETQYF
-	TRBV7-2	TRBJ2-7	CASSLEGTGMTRQYF
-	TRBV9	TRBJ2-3	CASSTRRGGAGDTQYF
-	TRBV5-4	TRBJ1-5	CASSSGGTGDAYSNQPQHF
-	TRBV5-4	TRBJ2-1	CASSPGAIGNEQFF
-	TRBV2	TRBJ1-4	CASKGQGATNEKLFF
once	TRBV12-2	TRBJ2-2	CARSRTDPTGELFF
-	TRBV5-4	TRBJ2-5	CASSFPQETQYF
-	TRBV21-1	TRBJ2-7	CASSKQTGTSHYEQYF
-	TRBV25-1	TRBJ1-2	CASSEPGTLNYGYTF
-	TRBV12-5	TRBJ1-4	CASGLVTGPSNEKLFF
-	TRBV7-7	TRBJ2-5	CASSLGLAGGTQETQYF
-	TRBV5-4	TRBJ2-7	CASSFKQNYEQYF
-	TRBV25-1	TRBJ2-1	CASSTPGLAYNEQFF
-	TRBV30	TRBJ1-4	CAWRVSANEKLFF
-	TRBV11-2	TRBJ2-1	CASSLESAGAKFF
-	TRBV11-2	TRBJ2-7	CASRSAGGATGSEQYF
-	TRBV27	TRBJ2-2	CASSSYENTGELFF
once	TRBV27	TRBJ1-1	CASSPLGELNTEAFF
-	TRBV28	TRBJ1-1	CASSFGQGGAFF
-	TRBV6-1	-	CASRASGGFSYEQYF
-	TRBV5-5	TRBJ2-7	CASSLYGHYEQYF
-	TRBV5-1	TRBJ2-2	CASSSLADTGELFF
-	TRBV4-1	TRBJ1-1	CASSQDLDRTMAFF
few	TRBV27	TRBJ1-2	CASSLRGVSYGYTF
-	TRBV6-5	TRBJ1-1	CASTPDTYTEAFF
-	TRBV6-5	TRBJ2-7	CASTSTPSGRNEQYF
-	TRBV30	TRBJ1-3	CAWEAWSTIYF
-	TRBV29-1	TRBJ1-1	CSVLINTEAFF
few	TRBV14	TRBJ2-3	CASSLSQDTQYF
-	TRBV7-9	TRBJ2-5	CASSLGGTSGGQETQYF
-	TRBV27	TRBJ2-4	CASSSVTSLAKNIQYF
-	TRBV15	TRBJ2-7	CATSRTHSGSASYEQYF
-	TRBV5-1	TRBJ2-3	CASRIAGTGTDTQYF
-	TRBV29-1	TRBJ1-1	CSVLTPTENTEAFF
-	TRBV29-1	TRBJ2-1	CSVEEWGGNWDEQFF
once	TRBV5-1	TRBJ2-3	CASSLASGGGAPDTQYF
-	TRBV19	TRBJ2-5	CASSIAETQYF
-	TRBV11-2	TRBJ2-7	CASSLVGGSSYEQYF
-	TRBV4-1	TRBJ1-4	CASSTRLGGEGKLFF
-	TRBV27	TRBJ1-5	CASSLTGGFNQPQHF
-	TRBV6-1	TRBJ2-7	CASTPTGGAYEQYF
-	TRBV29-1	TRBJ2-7	CSVVPTGGTTYEQYF
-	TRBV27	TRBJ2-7	CASSSLVGGDEQYF
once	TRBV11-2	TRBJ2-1	CASSLLGPVYNEQFF
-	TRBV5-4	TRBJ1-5	CAGSLDGQGASNQPQHF
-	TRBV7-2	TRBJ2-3	CASSPDSGGTDTQYF
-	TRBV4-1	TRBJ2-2	CASSQDTLRDRQVAGELFF
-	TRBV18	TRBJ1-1	CASSPRDRGEAFF
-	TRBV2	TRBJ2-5	CASSKGREAGDQYF
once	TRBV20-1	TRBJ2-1	CSASWGPEQFF